The next 16 T cell receptor beta chains were all read from a single sample in a study of blood T cell repertoires in COVID-19. Produced via immunoSEQ multiplex PCR; TCRdb's table is partial and in-frame only. Here the sample spans around 80,000 clones, around three quarters being singletons. The sample comprised peripheral blood. The receptors were sampled from a man aged 50 to 59 with active or convalescent COVID-19.

The table lists this clone with a count of one. Relative to the germline gene, one junction end is altered; a read error may explain this. The rearrangement links TRBV7-7 to TRBJ2-4; 7 nucleotides align to TRBD2. Germline CDR1 is SSHAT and CDR2 is FNYEAQ (reference sequence). The CDR3 spans 15 residues. As DNA, the CDR3 is TGTGCTAGCAGCTCTAGCGGATTAGCCAAAAACATTCAGTACTTC. Amino acids: CASSSSGLAKNIQYF.

This clone was counted between two and nine times. The chain combines TRBV19 with TRBJ1-5; TRBD1 matches at 8 bases. The CDR3 is 16 residues long. CDR1 and CDR2 (germline): LNHDA, SQIVND (reference sequence). V shed 4 bases, J shed 6 bases, and the junction held 11 bases outside the gene matches. This CDR3 is CASSRAGQGVSQPQHF. CDR3 coding DNA: TGTGCCAGTAGTAGAGCCGGACAGGGAGTCAGTCAGCCCCAGCATTTT.

This sequence joins TRBV6-5 and TRBJ1-2; the D gene is possibly TRBD1 (5 bases). This CDR3 is built from 16 residues. Germline CDR1 reads MNHEY; CDR2 reads SVGAGI. V lost 2 bases and J 4 bases, leaving 17 bases between the germline ends. In DNA form, the CDR3 reads TGTGCCAGCAGTTACGGGGCCGGGTCGGTGGGCTATGGCTACACCTTC. It translates to CASSYGAGSVGYGYTF.

V usage is TRBV20-1 and J usage is TRBJ1-6, with D unclear. Trimming removed 3 bases from V and 8 bases from J, with 14 bases in between. The CDR3 sequence is 14 residues long. Germline CDR1 is DFQATT and CDR2 is SNEGSKA (reference sequence). The CDR3 coding sequence is TGCAGTGCTAGTCCGTCGTGGCAGGATTCACCCCTCCACTTT. It encodes CSASPSWQDSPLHF.

This chain joins TRBV5-4 and TRBJ2-7; maybe TRBD1 (5 bases). Germline V gives CDR1 SGHNT, CDR2 YYREEE (reference sequence). The V end was cut by 6 bases, the J end by 7 bases, with 20 bases between. The CDR3 is 14 amino acids. CDR3 DNA: TGTGCCAGCACCGAAAGGTTCGGCAGGGCAGAGCAGTACTTC. Its protein product is CASTERFGRAEQYF.

This clone was picked up a small number of times. The chain couples TRBV7-2 to TRBJ1-6, with TRBD1 as a possible D gene (6 bases). Germline values: CDR1 SGHTA, CDR2 FQGNSA. The germline V and J ends were trimmed by 5 bases and 4 bases, with 9 bases remaining between them. CDR3 length: 14 residues. CDR3 DNA: TGTGCCAGCAGCGTGGACAGTTATAATTCACCCCTCCACTTT. Protein: CASSVDSYNSPLHF.

J is TRBJ2-5 and V is TRBV4-3; 9 bases are shared with TRBD1. There are 17 residues in the CDR3. The J segment lost 2 bases and the V segment lost 4 bases, leaving 11 bases of the junction unmatched. Germline values: CDR1 LGHNA, CDR2 YSLEER. The CDR3, as DNA: TGCGCCAGCAGCCCCCGTGGGGGTGGACAGGGGCAAGAGACCCAGTACTTC. Amino acids: CASSPRGGGQGQETQYF.

The chain carries TRBV7-3 and TRBJ2-2; 9 bases align to TRBD1. Per the germline V gene, CDR1 is SGHTA and CDR2 is FQGTGA. The CDR3 is made up of 15 amino acids. Unmatched junction bases numbered 5, after V lost 3 bases and J lost 6 bases. The DNA for the CDR3 is TGTGCCAGCAGCTTCGCCGGGACAGGGCCCGGGGAGCTGTTTTTT. Translated: CASSFAGTGPGELFF.

The sample holds a few counts of this clone. The J gene is TRBJ2-3, the V gene TRBV10-1; 12 positions match TRBD2. J gave up 2 bases and V 8 bases, and 14 bases lay outside the gene matches. The CDR3 is 18 residues long. The germline CDR1 and CDR2 sequences are WNHNN and SYGVQD (reference sequence). In DNA, the CDR3 is TGCGCCAGCTCAGCTCACTATGGACTAGCGGGGTCCACAGATACGCAGTATTTT. Translation: CASSAHYGLAGSTDTQYF.

The chain couples TRBV20-1 to TRBJ2-7; D might be TRBD1 (5 bases). The germline V and J ends were trimmed by 3 bases and 7 bases, with 19 bases remaining between them. The germline gives CDR1 DFQATT, CDR2 SNEGSKA (reference sequence). The CDR3 has 14 amino acids. CDR3 DNA: TGCAGTGCTAGTCCCTTGGTAGGGGAAGGGGAGCAGTACTTC. Its protein product is CSASPLVGEGEQYF.

This rearrangement joins TRBV29-1 to TRBJ1-1; 7 bases are shared with TRBD1. The J segment lost 1 base and the V segment lost 4 bases, leaving 6 bases of the junction unmatched. Germline lookup yields CDR1 SQVTM and CDR2 ANQGSEA. This CDR3 contains 14 residues. This CDR3 reads CSVGGGARNTEAFF. The DNA for the CDR3 is TGCAGCGTTGGAGGGGGCGCGAGGAACACTGAAGCTTTCTTT.

This rearrangement joins TRBV19 to TRBJ2-2, with 10 bases matching TRBD2. CDR1 LNHDA and CDR2 SQIVND come from the germline V gene (reference sequence). This CDR3 has 19 amino acids. Trimming removed 7 bases from V and 0 bases from J; junction bases left unmatched: 14. The CDR3 nucleotides read TGTGCCAGTAAGGTATTGGCTAGCGGGGGCCCCACGAACACCGGGGAGCTGTTTTTT. Its protein product is CASKVLASGGPTNTGELFF.

This clone occurred a few times. The chain has TRBV2 and TRBJ2-5; D is undetermined. V lost 1 base and J 2 bases, leaving 8 bases between the germline ends. Germline values: CDR1 SNHLY, CDR2 FYNNEI. CDR3 length: 14 residues. This chain's CDR3 is CASSEGLLQETQYF. CDR3 DNA sequence: TGTGCCAGCAGTGAAGGGCTGCTGCAAGAGACCCAGTACTTC.

The chain carries TRBV20-1 and TRBJ1-1; D is undetermined. Germline CDR1 and CDR2: DFQATT and SNEGSKA (reference sequence). Trimming cost V 7 bases and J 11 bases, with 17 bases left between them. The CDR3 has 11 amino acids. CDR3 loop: CSVLEAGSAFF. The CDR3 nucleotides read TGCAGTGTTCTAGAAGCGGGGTCGGCTTTCTTT.

V usage is TRBV30 and J usage is TRBJ1-2, with a possible D match to TRBD1 (6 bases). The CDR3 has 12 amino acids. Germline assignment: CDR1 GTSNPN and CDR2 SVGIG (reference sequence). V was cut by 1 base and J by 7 bases, with 10 bases left in between. This chain's CDR3 is CAWSDPRGGYTF. CDR3 DNA sequence: TGTGCCTGGAGTGACCCCAGGGGTGGCTACACCTTC.

V and J are TRBV18 and TRBJ2-1; 13 nucleotides agree with TRBD2. Trimming removed 6 bases from V and 7 bases from J; junction bases left unmatched: 6. The CDR3 runs 15 residues. CDR1 and CDR2 from the germline V gene are KGHSH and LQKENI. Here the CDR3 DNA reads TGTGCCAGCTCCTGGACTAGCGGGGGTACAAATGAGCAGTTCTTC. Translated, it gives CASSWTSGGTNEQFF.